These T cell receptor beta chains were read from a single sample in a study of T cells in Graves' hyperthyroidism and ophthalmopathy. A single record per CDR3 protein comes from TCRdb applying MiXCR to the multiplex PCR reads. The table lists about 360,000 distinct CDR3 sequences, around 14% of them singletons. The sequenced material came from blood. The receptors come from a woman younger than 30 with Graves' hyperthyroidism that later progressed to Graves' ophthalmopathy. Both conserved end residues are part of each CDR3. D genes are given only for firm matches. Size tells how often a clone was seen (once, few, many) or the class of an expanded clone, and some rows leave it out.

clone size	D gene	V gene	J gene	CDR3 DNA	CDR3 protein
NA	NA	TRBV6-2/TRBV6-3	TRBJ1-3	TGTGCCAGCAGCGTCACAGGGAGAGGAAACACCATATATTTT	CASSVTGRGNTIYF
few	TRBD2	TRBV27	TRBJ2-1	TGTGTCAGCAGTGCCCGACTAGCGAGCTCCTACAATGAGCAGTTCTTC	CVSSARLASSYNEQFF
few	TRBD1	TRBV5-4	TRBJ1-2	TGTGCCAGCAGCGGAGGACAGGGGAGGAGTAACTATGGCTACACCTTC	CASSGGQGRSNYGYTF
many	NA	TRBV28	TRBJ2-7	TGTGCCAGCACCATGGATCAAACTCGGTCCTACGAGCAGTACTTC	CASTMDQTRSYEQYF
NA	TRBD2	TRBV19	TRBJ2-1	TGTGCCAGTAGTATATCCAGCGGGAGCAACAATGAGCAGTTCTTC	CASSISSGSNNEQFF
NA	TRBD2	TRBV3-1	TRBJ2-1	TGTGCCAGCAGCCATGGGACTAGCGGGTCTGAGCAGTTCTTC	CASSHGTSGSEQFF
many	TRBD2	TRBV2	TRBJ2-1	TGTGCCAGCAGTGCAGGGCTAGCGGGAGATGAGCAGTTCTTC	CASSAGLAGDEQFF
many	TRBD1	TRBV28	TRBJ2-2	TGTGCCAGCAGTTTAGCGACAGGGGATTGGGACACCGGGGAGCTGTTTTTT	CASSLATGDWDTGELFF
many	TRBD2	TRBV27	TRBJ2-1	TGTGCCAGCTCAGGACGGGGGGGCTCCTACAATGAGCAGTTCTTC	CASSGRGGSYNEQFF
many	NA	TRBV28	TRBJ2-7	TGTGCCAGCAGTCCACTTCAAGGAGGGAGCTCCTACGAGCAGTACTTC	CASSPLQGGSSYEQYF
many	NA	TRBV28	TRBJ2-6	TGTGCCAGCAGCTACAAGTGGGGCTCTGGGGCCAACGTCCTGACTTTC	CASSYKWGSGANVLTF
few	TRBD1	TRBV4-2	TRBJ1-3	TGTGCCAGCAGCCAAGAATGGGGACAGGGGACCTTCTCTGGAAACACCATATATTTT	CASSQEWGQGTFSGNTIYF
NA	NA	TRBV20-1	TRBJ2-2	TGCAGTGCTAGAGGGTCCGGGGCGGCTAACAACCGCTGGGACACCGGGGAGCTGTTTTTT	CSARGSGAANNRWDTGELFF
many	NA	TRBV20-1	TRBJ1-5	TGCAGTGCAGCGGACCTAAATCAGCCCCAGCATTTT	CSAADLNQPQHF
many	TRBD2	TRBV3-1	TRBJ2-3	TGTGCCAGCAGCCAAGATCGAGCTAGCGGGACTGATACGCAGTATTTT	CASSQDRASGTDTQYF
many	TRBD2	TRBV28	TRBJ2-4	TGTGCCAGCAGTTTGGCTAGCGGGAGGGCCCAAGCCAAAAACATTCAGTACTTC	CASSLASGRAQAKNIQYF
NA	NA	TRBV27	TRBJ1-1	TGTGCCAGCAGTTTAATCGGAAACACTGAAGCTTTCTTT	CASSLIGNTEAFF
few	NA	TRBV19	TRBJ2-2	TGTGCCAGTAGTATAGAACAGTTAACCGGGGAGCTGTTTTTT	CASSIEQLTGELFF
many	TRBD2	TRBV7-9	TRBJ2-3	TGTGCCAGCAGCTTTGAGACTAGCGAAACAGATACGCAGTATTTT	CASSFETSETDTQYF
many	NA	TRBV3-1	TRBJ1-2	TGTGCCAGCAGCCGCGGGACTTATCCTAACTATGGCTACACCTTC	CASSRGTYPNYGYTF
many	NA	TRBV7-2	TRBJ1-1	TGTGCCAGCAGCGGAGAGTTGAACACTGAAGCTTTCTTT	CASSGELNTEAFF
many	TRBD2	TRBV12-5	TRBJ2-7	TGTGCTAGTGGTAAGACTAGCGAGACGGACTACGAGCAGTACTTC	CASGKTSETDYEQYF
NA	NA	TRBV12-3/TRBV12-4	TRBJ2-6	TGTGCCAGCAGGGCTGGGGCCAACGTCCTGACTTTC	CASRAGANVLTF
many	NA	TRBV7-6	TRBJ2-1	TGTGCCAGCAGCTTAATAGGGGAAGGCTCCTACAATGAGCAGTTCTTC	CASSLIGEGSYNEQFF
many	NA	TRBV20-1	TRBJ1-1	TGCAGTGCTCCCGCCACAGGTGGGAACACTGAAGCTTTCTTT	CSAPATGGNTEAFF
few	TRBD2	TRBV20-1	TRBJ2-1	TGCAGTGCTCCTATAGCGGGGTCATTTTACAATGAGCAGTTCTTC	CSAPIAGSFYNEQFF
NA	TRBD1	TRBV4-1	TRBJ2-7	TGCGCCAGCAGCCAAGATAGTCGTGGACAGGGGGGGGGCGAGCAGTACTTC	CASSQDSRGQGGGEQYF
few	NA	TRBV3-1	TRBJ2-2	TGTGCCAGCAGCCACTTGGACACCACCGGGGAGCTGTTTTTT	CASSHLDTTGELFF
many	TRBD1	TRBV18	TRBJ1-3	TGTGCCAGCTCACTAATCGGACAGGCCTCTGGAAACACCATATATTTT	CASSLIGQASGNTIYF
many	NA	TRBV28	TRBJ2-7	TGTGCCAGCAGCCAGCTCCGGCGGCAACTCTACGAGCAGTACTTC	CASSQLRRQLYEQYF
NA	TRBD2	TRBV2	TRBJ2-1	TGTGCCTCACTAGCGGGAGGGACCAATGAGCAGTTCTTC	CASLAGGTNEQFF
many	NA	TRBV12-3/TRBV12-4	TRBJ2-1	TGTGCCAGCAGTTTATACGGGGGTAACAATGAGCAGTTCTTC	CASSLYGGNNEQFF
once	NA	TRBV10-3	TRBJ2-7	TGTGCCATCAGTGAAGGCGGGATCGGCTACGAGCAGTACTTC	CAISEGGIGYEQYF
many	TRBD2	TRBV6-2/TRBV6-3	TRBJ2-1	TGTGCCAGCAGCACACTGACTAGCGGGAGTCCGGATGAGCAGTTCTTC	CASSTLTSGSPDEQFF
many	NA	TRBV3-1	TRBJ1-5	TGTGCCAGCAGCCTTCTAGCAGGGGTTCAGCCCCAGCATTTT	CASSLLAGVQPQHF